The clone carrying this T cell receptor (beta chain) was detected only a few times. Its specificity is unknown. Tissue from the graft was processed to free its intraepithelial and lamina propria lymphocytes. The data are from a study of graft-versus-host responses after intestinal transplantation. Findings and limits, study-wide: Declines in HvG clones occurring early post-transplant were associated with peak circulating GvH clone levels. GvH clones were found in recipient marrow; some appeared first in ileum or blood. The study found high graft-versus-host to host-versus-graft clonal ratios in allografts of patients with graft-donor T cell macrochimerism.

CDR1 and CDR2 from the germline V gene are SGHTS and YDEGEE. This CDR3 is 15 amino acids long. Produced via immunoSEQ multiplex PCR; TCRdb's table is partial and in-frame only. The sample lists around 9,000 clones, 78% seen once, with roughly 25% in the top ten. This chain connects TRBV5-8 to TRBJ2-5; 8 nucleotides match TRBD1. With the DNA end fitting TRBJ2-7 better, the J assignment may be wrong. The sequence was collected from a human patient who received an intestinal transplant, so some T cells may come from the graft donor. Material: ileum tissue, obtained less than 550 days after intestinal transplant. The CDR3 sequence: CASSFNGQGANEQYF. DNA for the CDR3: TGTGCCAGCAGCTTTAATGGGCAGGGGGCGAACGAGCAGTACTTC.